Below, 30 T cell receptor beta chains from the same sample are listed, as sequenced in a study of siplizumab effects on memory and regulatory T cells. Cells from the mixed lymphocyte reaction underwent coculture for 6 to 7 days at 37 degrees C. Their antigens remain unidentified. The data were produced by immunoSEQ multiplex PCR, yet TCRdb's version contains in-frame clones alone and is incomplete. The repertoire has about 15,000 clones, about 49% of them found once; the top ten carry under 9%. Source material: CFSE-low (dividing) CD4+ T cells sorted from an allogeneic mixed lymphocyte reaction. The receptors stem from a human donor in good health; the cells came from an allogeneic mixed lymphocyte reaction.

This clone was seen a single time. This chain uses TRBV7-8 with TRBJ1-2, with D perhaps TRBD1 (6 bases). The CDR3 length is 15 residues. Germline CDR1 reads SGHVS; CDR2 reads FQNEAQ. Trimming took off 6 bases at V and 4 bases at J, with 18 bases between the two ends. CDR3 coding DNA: TGTGCCAGCAGGCCACAGGGCCTAGACTCCTATGGCTACACCTTC. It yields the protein CASRPQGLDSYGYTF.

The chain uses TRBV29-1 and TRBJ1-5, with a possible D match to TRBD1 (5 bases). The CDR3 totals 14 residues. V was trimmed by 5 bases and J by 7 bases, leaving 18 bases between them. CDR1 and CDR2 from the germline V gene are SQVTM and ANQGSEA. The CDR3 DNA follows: TGCAGCGTTCACATAATTGGGGGGGGGCAGCCCCAGCATTTT. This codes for CSVHIIGGGQPQHF.

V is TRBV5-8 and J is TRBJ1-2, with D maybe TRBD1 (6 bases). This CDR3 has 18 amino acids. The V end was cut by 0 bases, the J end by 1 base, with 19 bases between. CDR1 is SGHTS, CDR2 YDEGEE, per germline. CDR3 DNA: TGTGCCAGCAGCTTGGACGGGGGCACCGGGGTATTTAACTATGGCTACACCTTC. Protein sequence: CASSLDGGTGVFNYGYTF.

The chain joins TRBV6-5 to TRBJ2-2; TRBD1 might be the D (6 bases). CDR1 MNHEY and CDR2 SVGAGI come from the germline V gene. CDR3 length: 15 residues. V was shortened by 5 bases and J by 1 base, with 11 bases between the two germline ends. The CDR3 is CASSIDRRNTGELFF. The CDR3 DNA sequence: TGTGCCAGCAGTATTGACAGGAGGAACACCGGGGAGCTGTTTTTT.

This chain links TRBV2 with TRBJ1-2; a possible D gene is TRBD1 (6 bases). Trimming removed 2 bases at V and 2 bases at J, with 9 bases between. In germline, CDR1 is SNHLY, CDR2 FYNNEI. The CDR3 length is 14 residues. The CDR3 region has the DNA TGTGCCAGCAGTGAACGGGGGGCAAACTATGGCTACACCTTC. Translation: CASSERGANYGYTF.

CDR3 DNA sequence: TGTGCCAGCAGTAAGCCCACAGGGCAAGGAAACACCATATATTTT. Protein sequence: CASSKPTGQGNTIYF. The chain links TRBV6-5 to TRBJ1-3, with D perhaps TRBD1 (6 bases). V was trimmed by 5 bases and J by 4 bases, leaving 15 bases between them. Germline V gene data show CDR1 as MNHEY and CDR2 as SVGAGI. CDR3 size: 15 residues.

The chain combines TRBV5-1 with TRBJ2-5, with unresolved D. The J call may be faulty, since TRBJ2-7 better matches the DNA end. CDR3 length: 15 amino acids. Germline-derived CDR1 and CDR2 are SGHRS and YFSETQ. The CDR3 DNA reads TGCGCCAGCAGCTTGGTTGGTGGTAGGGCCTACGAGCAGTACTTC. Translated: CASSLVGGRAYEQYF.

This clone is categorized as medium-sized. The CDR3 sequence is CASSRRGETQYF. DNA for the CDR3: TGTGCCAGCAGTCGTCGTGGGGAGACCCAGTACTTC. The chain couples TRBV6-1 to TRBJ2-5; no clear D gene. The CDR3 totals 12 residues. Germline lookup yields CDR1 MNHNS and CDR2 SASEGT. V was shortened by 5 bases and J by 5 bases, with 9 bases between the two germline ends.

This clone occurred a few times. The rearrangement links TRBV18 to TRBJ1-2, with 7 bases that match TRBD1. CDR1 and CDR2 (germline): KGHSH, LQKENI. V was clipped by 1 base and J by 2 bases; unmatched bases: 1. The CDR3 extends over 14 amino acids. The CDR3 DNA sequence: TGTGCCAGCTCACCACAGGGGGCAAACTATGGCTACACCTTC. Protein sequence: CASSPQGANYGYTF.

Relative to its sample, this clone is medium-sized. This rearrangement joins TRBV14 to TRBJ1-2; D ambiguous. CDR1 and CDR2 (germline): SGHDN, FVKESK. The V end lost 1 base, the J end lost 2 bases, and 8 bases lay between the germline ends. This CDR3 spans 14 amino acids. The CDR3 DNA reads TGTGCCAGCAGCCAAGGTCGAGGGAACTATGGCTACACCTTC. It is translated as CASSQGRGNYGYTF.

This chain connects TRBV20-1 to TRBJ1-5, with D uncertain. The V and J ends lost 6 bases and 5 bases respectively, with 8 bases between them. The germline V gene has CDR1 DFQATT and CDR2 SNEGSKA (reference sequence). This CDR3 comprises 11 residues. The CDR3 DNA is TGCAGTGCCTCTCTTCATCAGCCCCAGCATTTT. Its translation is CSASLHQPQHF.

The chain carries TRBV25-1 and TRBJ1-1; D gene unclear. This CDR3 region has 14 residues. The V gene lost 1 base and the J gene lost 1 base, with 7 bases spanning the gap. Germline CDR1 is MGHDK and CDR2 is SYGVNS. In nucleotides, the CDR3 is TGTGCCAGCAGTGAATTACAAAAGAACACTGAAGCTTTCTTT. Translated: CASSELQKNTEAFF.

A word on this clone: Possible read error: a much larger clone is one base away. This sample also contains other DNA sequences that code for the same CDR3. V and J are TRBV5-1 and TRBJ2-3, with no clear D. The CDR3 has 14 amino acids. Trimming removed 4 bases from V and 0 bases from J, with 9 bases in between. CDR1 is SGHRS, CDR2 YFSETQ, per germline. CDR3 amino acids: CASSPRTSTDTQYF. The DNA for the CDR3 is TGCGCCAGCAGCCCACGGACGAGCACAGATACGCAGTATTTT. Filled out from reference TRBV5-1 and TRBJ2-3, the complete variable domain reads KAGVTQTPRYLIKTRGQQVTLSCSPISGHRSVSWYQQTPGQGLQFLFEYFSETQRNKGNFPGRFSGRQFSNSRSEMNVSTLELGDSALYLCASSPRTSTDTQYFGPGTRLTVL.

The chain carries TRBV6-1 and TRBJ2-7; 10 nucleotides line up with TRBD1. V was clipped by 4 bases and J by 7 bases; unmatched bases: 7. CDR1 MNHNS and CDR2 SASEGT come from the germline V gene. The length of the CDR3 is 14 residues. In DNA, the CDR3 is TGTGCCAGCAGTGTAGGGACAGGGGTGGAAGAGCAGTACTTC. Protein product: CASSVGTGVEEQYF.

CDR3 protein: CASSFVQGAYGYTF. In nucleotides, the CDR3 is TGTGCCAGCAGCTTCGTACAGGGGGCGTATGGCTACACCTTC. This chain connects TRBV7-2 to TRBJ1-2, with 9 nucleotides matching TRBD1. The CDR3 has 14 residues. Germline V gene sequence: CDR1 SGHTA, CDR2 FQGNSA. J was trimmed by 5 bases and V by 3 bases; bases with no gene match: 4.

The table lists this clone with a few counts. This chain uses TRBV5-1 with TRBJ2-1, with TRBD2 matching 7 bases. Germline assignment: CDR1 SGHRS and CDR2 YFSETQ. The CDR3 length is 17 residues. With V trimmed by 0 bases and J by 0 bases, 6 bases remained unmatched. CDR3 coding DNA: TGCGCCAGCAGCTTGGACCCAGCGGGATTCTCCTACAATGAGCAGTTCTTC. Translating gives CASSLDPAGFSYNEQFF.

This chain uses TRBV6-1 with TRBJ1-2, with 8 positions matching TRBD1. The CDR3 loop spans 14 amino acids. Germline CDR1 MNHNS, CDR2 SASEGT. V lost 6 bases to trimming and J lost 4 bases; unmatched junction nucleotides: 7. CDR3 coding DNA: TGTGCCAGCAGCGGACAGGGTAACGCCTATGGCTACACCTTC. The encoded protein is CASSGQGNAYGYTF.

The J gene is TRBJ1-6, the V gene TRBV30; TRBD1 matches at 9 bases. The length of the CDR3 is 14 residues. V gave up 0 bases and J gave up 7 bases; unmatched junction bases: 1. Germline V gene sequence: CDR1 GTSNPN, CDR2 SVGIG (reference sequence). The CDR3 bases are TGTGCCTGGAGTGTAGGGACAGGGAATTCACCCCTCCACTTT. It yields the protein CAWSVGTGNSPLHF.

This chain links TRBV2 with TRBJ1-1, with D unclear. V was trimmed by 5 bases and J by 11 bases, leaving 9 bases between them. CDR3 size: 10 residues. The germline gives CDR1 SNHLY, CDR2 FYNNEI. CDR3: CASSSYQAFF. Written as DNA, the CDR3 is TGTGCCAGCAGTTCGTATCAGGCTTTCTTT.

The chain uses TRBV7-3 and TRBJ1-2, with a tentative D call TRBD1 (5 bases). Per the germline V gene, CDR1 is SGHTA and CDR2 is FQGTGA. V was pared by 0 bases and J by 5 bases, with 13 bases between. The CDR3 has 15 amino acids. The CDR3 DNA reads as TGTGCCAGCAGCTTAACTGCGACAGCCCCGTATGGCTACACCTTC. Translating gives CASSLTATAPYGYTF.

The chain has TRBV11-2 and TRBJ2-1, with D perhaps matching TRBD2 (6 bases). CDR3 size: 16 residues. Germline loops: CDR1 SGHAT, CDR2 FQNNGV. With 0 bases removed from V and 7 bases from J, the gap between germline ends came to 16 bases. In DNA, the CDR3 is TGTGCCAGCAGCTTAGATTGGGGACTTCTGAGGAATGAGCAGTTCTTC. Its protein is CASSLDWGLLRNEQFF. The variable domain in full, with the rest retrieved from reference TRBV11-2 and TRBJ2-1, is EAGVAQSPRYKIIEKRQSVAFWCNPISGHATLYWYQQILGQGPKLLIQFQNNGVVDDSQLPKDRFSAERLKGVDSTLKIQPAKLEDSAVYLCASSLDWGLLRNEQFFGPGTRLTVL.

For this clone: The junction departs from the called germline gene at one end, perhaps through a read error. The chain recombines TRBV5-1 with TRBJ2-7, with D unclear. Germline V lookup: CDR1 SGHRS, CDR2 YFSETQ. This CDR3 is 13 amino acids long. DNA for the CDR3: TGCGCCAGCAGCTTGGTTGTCTCTCACGAGCAGTGCTTC. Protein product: CASSLVVSHEQCF.

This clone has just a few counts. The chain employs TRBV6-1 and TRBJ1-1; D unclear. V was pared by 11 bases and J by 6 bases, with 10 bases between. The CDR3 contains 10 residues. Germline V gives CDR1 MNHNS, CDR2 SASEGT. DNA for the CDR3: TGTGCCGCGGTCGGGTCTGAAGCTTTCTTT. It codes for CAAVGSEAFF.

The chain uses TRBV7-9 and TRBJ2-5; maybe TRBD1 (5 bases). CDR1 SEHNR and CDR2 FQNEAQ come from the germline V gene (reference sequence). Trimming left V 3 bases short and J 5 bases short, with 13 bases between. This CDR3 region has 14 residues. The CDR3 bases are TGTGCCAGCAGCTTTTCCAGGGCTGGGGAGACCCAGTACTTC. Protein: CASSFSRAGETQYF.

In DNA form, the CDR3 reads TGTGCCAGCAGTGACTCCGGAGGAGGGACAGATACGCAGTATTTT. Its protein is CASSDSGGGTDTQYF. The chain has TRBV2 and TRBJ2-3; maybe TRBD2 (6 bases). The CDR3 length is 15 residues. Germline-derived CDR1 and CDR2 are SNHLY and FYNNEI. V was cut by 3 bases and J by 3 bases, with 13 bases left in between.

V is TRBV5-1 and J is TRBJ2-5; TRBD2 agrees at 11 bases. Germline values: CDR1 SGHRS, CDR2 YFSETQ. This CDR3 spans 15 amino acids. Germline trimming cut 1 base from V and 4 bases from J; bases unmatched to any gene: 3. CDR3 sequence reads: CASSLTLAGGETQYF. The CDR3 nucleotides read TGCGCCAGCAGCTTGACCCTAGCGGGGGGAGAGACCCAGTACTTC.

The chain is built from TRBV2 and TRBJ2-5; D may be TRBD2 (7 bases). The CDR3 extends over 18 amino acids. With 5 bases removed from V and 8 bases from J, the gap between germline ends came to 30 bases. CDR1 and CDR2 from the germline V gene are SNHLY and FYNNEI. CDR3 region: CASSYSSRGGRVKGTQYF. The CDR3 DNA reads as TGTGCCAGCAGTTACTCGAGTAGGGGGGGACGAGTTAAGGGAACCCAGTACTTC.

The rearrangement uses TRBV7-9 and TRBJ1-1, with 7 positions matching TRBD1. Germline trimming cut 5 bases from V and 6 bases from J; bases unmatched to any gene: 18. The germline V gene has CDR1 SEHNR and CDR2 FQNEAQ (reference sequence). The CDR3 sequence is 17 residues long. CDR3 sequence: CASSPRQGKGWGAEAFF. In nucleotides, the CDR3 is TGTGCCAGCAGCCCCAGACAGGGAAAGGGGTGGGGGGCTGAAGCTTTCTTT.

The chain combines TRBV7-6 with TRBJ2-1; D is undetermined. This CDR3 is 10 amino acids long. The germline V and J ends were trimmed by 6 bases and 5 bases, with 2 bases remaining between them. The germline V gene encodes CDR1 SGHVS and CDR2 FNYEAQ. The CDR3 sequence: CASRDNEQFF. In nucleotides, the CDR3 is TGTGCCAGCAGGGACAATGAGCAGTTCTTC.

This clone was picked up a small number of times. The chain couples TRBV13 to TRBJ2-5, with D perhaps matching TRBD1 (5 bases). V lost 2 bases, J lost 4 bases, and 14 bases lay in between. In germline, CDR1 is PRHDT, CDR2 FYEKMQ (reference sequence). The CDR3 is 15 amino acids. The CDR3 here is CASSLKAQGLETQYF. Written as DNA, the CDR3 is TGTGCCAGCAGCTTAAAGGCGCAGGGCCTAGAGACCCAGTACTTC.